A single sample gave rise to the 8 T cell receptor beta chains below, sequenced in a study of OX40 agonist ivuxolimab in advanced cancers. Clones were sequenced by immunoSEQ multiplex PCR, and TCRdb holds only the in-frame ones, with some missing. Of about 75,000 clones in the sample, 90% were seen once. Material: CD4+ or CD8+ T cells sorted from blood, obtained in a trial of the OX40 agonist ivuxolimab. These receptors came from an adult with an advanced solid tumor such as melanoma, head and neck, liver or kidney cancer.

CDR3 protein: CASSPRFPNEKLFF. CDR3 DNA: TGCGCCAGCAGCCCCCGGTTCCCTAATGAAAAACTGTTTTTT. The genes are TRBV4-3 and TRBJ1-4; the D is unclear. V was shortened by 4 bases and J by 3 bases, with 9 bases between the two germline ends. CDR3 length: 14 amino acids. CDR1 LGHNA and CDR2 YSLEER come from the germline V gene.

The genes are TRBV27 and TRBJ1-2; weak D call: TRBD1 (6 bases). The CDR3 contains 14 residues. Germline V gene data show CDR1 as MNHEY and CDR2 as SMNVEV (reference sequence). V was cut by 6 bases and J by 5 bases, with 16 bases left in between. The CDR3 protein is CASSRKGVGYGYTF. CDR3 coding DNA: TGTGCCAGCAGCAGAAAGGGGGTTGGATATGGCTACACCTTC.

The V call is TRBV7-2, the J call TRBJ2-1; unclear D gene. The CDR3 runs 13 residues. Trimming shortened V by 5 bases and J by 4 bases, and 9 bases separated the two germline ends. Germline CDR1 and CDR2: SGHTA and FQGNSA. CDR3 DNA sequence: TGTGCCAGCAGCCGTAACCAGTACAATGAGCAGTTCTTC. Translated: CASSRNQYNEQFF.

This clone was seen only once. The genes are TRBV2 and TRBJ2-3; D possibly uses TRBD1 or TRBD2 (5 bases each). From germline, CDR1 is SNHLY and CDR2 FYNNEI. The CDR3 length is 14 residues. Trimming took off 3 bases at V and 4 bases at J, with 11 bases between the two ends. CDR3 amino acids: CASSDTGTADTQYF. DNA of the CDR3: TGTGCCAGCAGTGACACGGGGACGGCAGATACGCAGTATTTT.

Points on this clone: This sample includes further DNA sequences coding for the same CDR3. V and J are TRBV5-1 and TRBJ2-3; D uncertain. This CDR3 comprises 13 residues. Germline V gene sequence: CDR1 SGHRS, CDR2 YFSETQ. The V and J ends lost 0 bases and 1 base respectively, with 3 bases between them. The chain's CDR3 is CASSLGGTDTQYF. The CDR3 nucleotides read TGCGCCAGCAGCTTGGGAGGCACAGATACGCAGTATTTT.

The rearrangement links TRBV30 to TRBJ2-2, with TRBD2 matching 9 bases. V was pared by 4 bases and J by 6 bases, with 9 bases of the junction left unmatched. Germline CDR1 is GTSNPN and CDR2 is SVGIG (reference sequence). The CDR3 consists of 15 residues. Here the CDR3 DNA reads TGTGCCTGGATTGGTAGCGGGAGCATGGCCGGGGAGCTGTTTTTT. This encodes CAWIGSGSMAGELFF.

CDR3 sequence: CASSQNNRVGPEQFF. In DNA, the CDR3 is TGCGCCAGCAGCCAAAATAACAGGGTGGGTCCTGAGCAGTTCTTC. The gene calls are TRBV4-3 and TRBJ2-1, with D perhaps TRBD1 (6 bases). The CDR3 contains 15 residues. Germline assignment: CDR1 LGHNA and CDR2 YSLEER. V was cut by 2 bases and J by 9 bases, with 17 bases left in between.

The gene calls are TRBV5-5 and TRBJ2-7; D gene ambiguous. This CDR3 comprises 13 residues. Trimming left V 4 bases short and J 7 bases short, with 15 bases between. CDR1 and CDR2 from the germline V gene are SGHKS and YYEKEE (reference sequence). CDR3 nucleotide sequence: TGTGCCAGCAGCCCTGACCCCGGCTGGGAGCAGTACTTC. This gives the protein CASSPDPGWEQYF. The complete variable domain, with remaining parts taken from reference TRBV5-5 and TRBJ2-7, reads DAGVTQSPTHLIKTRGQQVTLRCSPISGHKSVSWYQQVLGQGPQFIFQYYEKEERGRGNFPDRFSARQFPNYSSELNVNALLLGDSALYLCASSPDPGWEQYFGPGTRLTVT.